The clone carrying this TCR beta chain turned up a few times. Its cognate antigen is unknown. This sample is part of a study of cytomegalovirus exposure and HLA in healthy donors. The overall study: Earlier results showed approximately 110 million unique TCR beta sequences derived from roughly 180 million T cells. Notes on the study in general: What was likely a sequencing artifact was a cluster of highly shared sequence variants. An ancestry cluster, one associated with Asian ancestry, reportedly showed fewer N-insertions than the 666-donor mean in a later analysis.

A multiplex PCR was run with 60 Vbeta primers and 13 Jbeta primers. Sequencing used immunoSEQ multiplex PCR; TCRdb keeps in-frame clones, though not all of them. The table includes roughly 140,000 clones, under 80% detected once. The CDR3 runs to 14 residues. The germline V and J ends were trimmed by 1 base and 8 bases, with 13 bases remaining between them. Germline CDR1 SGHNT, CDR2 YYREEE (reference sequence). At the time of sampling, donors were nominally healthy, though unrecorded immune exposures were likely. The sample was PBMCs. The chain is built from TRBV5-4 and TRBJ2-1, with a possible D match to TRBD1 (6 bases). This clonotype originated in a male donor in good health and CMV-seronegative. The CDR3 DNA sequence: TGTGCCAGCAGCTTGCGTACAGGGTTGTATGAGCAGTTCTTC. It translates to CASSLRTGLYEQFF. Drawing the rest from reference TRBV5-4 and TRBJ2-1, the complete variable domain is ETGVTQSPTHLIKTRGQQVTLRCSSQSGHNTVSWYQQALGQGPQFIFQYYREEENGRGNFPPRFSGLQFPNYSSELNVNALELDDSALYLCASSLRTGLYEQFFGPGTRLTVL.